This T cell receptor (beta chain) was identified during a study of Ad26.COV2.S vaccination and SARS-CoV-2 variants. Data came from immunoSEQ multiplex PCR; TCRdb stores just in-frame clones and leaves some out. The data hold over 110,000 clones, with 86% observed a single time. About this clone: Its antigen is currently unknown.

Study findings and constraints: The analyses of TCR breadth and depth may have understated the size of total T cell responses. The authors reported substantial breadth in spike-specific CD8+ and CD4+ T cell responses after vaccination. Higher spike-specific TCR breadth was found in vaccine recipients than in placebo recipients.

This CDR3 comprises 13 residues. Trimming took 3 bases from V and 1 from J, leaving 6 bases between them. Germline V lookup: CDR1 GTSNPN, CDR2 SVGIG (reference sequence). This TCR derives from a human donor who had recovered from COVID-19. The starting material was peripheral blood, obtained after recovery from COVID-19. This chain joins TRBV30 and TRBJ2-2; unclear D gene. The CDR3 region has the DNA TGTGCCTGGAGGGCAGGGAACACCGGGGAGCTGTTTTTT. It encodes CAWRAGNTGELFF.